This T cell receptor beta chain was recovered during a study of cytomegalovirus exposure and HLA in healthy donors. Study information: Findings of an earlier analysis included about 120 million unique TCR beta sequences from some 190 million T cells. General study findings and limits: Association of a missense DCLRE1C variant with TCR beta V- and J-gene trimming was reported in a later analysis.

A word on this clone: Antigen: not known.

A multiplex PCR was run with 60 Vbeta primers and 13 Jbeta primers. Libraries were prepared by immunoSEQ multiplex PCR; TCRdb keeps only in-frame clonotypes and omits some of them. The top ten hold 7.8% of the sample, which has about 110,000 clones, more than 70% seen once. The CDR3 has 13 residues. In germline, CDR1 is GTSNPN, CDR2 SVGIG (reference sequence). With V trimmed by 4 bases and J by 7 bases, 5 bases remained unmatched. The receptor was isolated from a man aged 30 to 39 in good health and CMV-seronegative. The sequencing sample was made of PBMCs. The chain recombines TRBV30 with TRBJ2-1; 9 bases align to TRBD2. CDR3 loop: CAWTAGGYNEQFF. The CDR3 bases are TGTGCCTGGACTGCGGGAGGGTATAATGAGCAGTTCTTC.